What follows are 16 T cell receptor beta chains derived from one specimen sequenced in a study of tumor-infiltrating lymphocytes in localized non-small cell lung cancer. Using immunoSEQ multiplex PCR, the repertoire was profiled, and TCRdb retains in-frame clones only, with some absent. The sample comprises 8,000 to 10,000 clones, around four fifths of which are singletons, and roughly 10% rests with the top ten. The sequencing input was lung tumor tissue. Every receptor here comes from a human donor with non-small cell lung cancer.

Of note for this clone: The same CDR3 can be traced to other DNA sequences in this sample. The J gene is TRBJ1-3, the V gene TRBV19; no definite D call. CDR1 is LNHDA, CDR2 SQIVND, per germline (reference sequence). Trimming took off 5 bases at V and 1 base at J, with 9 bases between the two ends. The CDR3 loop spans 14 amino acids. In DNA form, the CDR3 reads TGTGCCAGTAGTTCGGGTGGGTCTGGAAACACCATATATTTT. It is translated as CASSSGGSGNTIYF.

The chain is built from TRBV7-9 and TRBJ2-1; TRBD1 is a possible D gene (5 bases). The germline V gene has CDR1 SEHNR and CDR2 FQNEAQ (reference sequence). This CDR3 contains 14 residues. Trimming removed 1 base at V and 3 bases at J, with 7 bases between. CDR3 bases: TGTGCCAGCAGCTTAGGGGGCCTCTACAATGAGCAGTTCTTC. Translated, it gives CASSLGGLYNEQFF.

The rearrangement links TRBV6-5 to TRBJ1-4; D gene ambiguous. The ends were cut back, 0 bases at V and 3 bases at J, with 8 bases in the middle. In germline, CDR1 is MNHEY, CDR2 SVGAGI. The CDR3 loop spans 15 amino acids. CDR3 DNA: TGTGCCAGCAGTTACTCGGGCGGCCCTAATGAAAAACTGTTTTTT. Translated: CASSYSGGPNEKLFF.

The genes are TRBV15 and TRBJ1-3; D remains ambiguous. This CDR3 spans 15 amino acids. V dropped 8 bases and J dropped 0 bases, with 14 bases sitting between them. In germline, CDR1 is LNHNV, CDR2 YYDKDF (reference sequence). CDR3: CATQTPSISGNTIYF. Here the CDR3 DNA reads TGTGCCACCCAAACGCCCTCGATCTCTGGAAACACCATATATTTT.

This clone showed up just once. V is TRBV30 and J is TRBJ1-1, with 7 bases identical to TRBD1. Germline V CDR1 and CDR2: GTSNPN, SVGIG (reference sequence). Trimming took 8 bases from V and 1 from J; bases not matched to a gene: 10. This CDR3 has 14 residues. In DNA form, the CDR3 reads TGTGCCACCCCGTCCGAGGGGGCGAACACTGAAGCTTTCTTT. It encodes CATPSEGANTEAFF.

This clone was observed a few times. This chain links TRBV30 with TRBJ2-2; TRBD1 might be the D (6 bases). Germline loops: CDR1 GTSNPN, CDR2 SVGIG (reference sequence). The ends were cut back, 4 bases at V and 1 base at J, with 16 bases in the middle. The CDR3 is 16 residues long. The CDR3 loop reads CAWTKSGTKNTGELFF. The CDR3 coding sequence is TGTGCCTGGACCAAATCCGGGACAAAGAACACCGGGGAGCTGTTTTTT.

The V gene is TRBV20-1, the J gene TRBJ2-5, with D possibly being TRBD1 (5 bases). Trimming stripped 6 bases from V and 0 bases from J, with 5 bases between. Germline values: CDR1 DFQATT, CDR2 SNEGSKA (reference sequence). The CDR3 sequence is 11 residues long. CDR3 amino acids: CSAQDQETQYF. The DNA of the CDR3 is TGCAGTGCACAGGACCAAGAGACCCAGTACTTC.

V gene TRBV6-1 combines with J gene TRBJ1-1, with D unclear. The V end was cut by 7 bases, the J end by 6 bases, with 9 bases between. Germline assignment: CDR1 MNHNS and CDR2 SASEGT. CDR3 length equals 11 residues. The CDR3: CASTAGAEAFF. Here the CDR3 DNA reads TGTGCCAGCACCGCGGGCGCTGAAGCTTTCTTT.

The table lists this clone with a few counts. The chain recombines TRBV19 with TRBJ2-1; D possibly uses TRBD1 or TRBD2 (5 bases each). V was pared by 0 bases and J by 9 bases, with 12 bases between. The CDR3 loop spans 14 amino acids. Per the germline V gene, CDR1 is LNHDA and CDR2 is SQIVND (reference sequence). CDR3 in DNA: TGTGCCAGTAGTATAGAGGCTAGCACAGGTGAGCAGTTCTTC. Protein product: CASSIEASTGEQFF.

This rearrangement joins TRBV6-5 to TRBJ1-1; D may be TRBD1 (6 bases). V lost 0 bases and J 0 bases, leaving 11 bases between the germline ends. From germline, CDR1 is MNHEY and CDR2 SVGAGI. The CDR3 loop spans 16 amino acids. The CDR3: CASSYSGQGMNTEAFF. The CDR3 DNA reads TGTGCCAGCAGTTACTCTGGGCAGGGGATGAACACTGAAGCTTTCTTT.

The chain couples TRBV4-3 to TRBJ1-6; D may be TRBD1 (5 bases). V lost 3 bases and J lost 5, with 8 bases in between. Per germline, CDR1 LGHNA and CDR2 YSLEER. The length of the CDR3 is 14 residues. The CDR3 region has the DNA TGCGCCAGCAGCCAGCAGGGTAATAATTCACCCCTCCACTTT. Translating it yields CASSQQGNNSPLHF.

The CDR3 DNA sequence: TGCGCCAGCAGTCTGCAGACTAGCCTTCACACAGATACGCAGTATTTT. It is translated as CASSLQTSLHTDTQYF. The V and J genes are TRBV10-1 and TRBJ2-3; 7 bases align to TRBD2. CDR1 and CDR2 from the germline V gene are WNHNN and SYGVQD (reference sequence). Trimming removed 5 bases from V and 2 bases from J; junction bases left unmatched: 10. The CDR3 has 16 residues.

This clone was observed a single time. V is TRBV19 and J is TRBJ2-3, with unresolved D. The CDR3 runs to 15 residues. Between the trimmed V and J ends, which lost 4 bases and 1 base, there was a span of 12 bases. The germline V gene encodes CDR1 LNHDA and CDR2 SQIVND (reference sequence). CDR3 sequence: CASSNRERRTDTQYF. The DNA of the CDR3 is TGTGCCAGTAGTAACCGAGAGCGTCGCACAGATACGCAGTATTTT.

The CDR3 DNA follows: TGCGCCAGCAGCCAAGTTGGGGGTGGTTACAATGAGCAGTTCTTC. Translated: CASSQVGGGYNEQFF. This chain links TRBV4-1 with TRBJ2-1; tentatively, D is TRBD1 or TRBD2 (5 bases each). Trimming shortened V by 1 base and J by 4 bases, and 11 bases separated the two germline ends. CDR3 length: 15 residues. In germline, CDR1 is MGHRA, CDR2 YSYEKL.

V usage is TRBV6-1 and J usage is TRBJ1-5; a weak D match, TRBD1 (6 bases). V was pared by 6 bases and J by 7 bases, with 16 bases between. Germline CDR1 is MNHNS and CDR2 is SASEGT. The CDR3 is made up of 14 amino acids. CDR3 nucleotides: TGTGCCAGCAGGGACCAGGGGAGGAAACAGCCCCAGCATTTT. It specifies CASRDQGRKQPQHF.

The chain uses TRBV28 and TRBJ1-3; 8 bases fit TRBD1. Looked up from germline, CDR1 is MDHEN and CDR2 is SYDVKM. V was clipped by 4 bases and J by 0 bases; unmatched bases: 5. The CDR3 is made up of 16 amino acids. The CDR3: CASSSEDRGSGNTIYF. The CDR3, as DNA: TGTGCCAGCAGTTCCGAAGACAGGGGCTCTGGAAACACCATATATTTT.